The 14 T cell receptor beta chains below come from one sample, sequenced in a study of T cell responses to AZD1222 COVID-19 vaccine. The table came from immunoSEQ multiplex PCR; TCRdb's copy has only in-frame clones and leaves some out. The sample comprises approximately 170,000 clones, 87% of which are singletons, and about 1% rests with the top ten. This specimen was peripheral blood, taken 28 days after the second AZD1222 dose. The receptors here all came from an adult who received the AZD1222 COVID-19 vaccine.

V gene TRBV4-2 combines with J gene TRBJ2-7, with D unclear. Deletions cut 5 bases from V and 2 bases from J, with 7 bases between. This CDR3 is 12 amino acids long. Germline lookup yields CDR1 LGHNA and CDR2 YNFKEQ. CDR3 sequence: CASSGETYEQYF. Here the CDR3 DNA reads TGTGCCAGCAGCGGGGAAACCTACGAGCAGTACTTC.

The V call is TRBV7-8, the J call TRBJ1-4; D perhaps matches TRBD1 (5 bases). This CDR3 comprises 13 residues. Germline CDR1 reads SGHVS; CDR2 reads FQNEAQ. V lost 1 base and J 5 bases, leaving 5 bases between the germline ends. The CDR3, as DNA: TGTGCCAGCAGCTTAGGGACAAATGAAAAACTGTTTTTT. This sequence encodes CASSLGTNEKLFF.

There are a few counts of this clone. V is TRBV19 and J is TRBJ1-2; D not certain. The CDR3 has 10 residues. Per the germline V gene, CDR1 is LNHDA and CDR2 is SQIVND (reference sequence). The ends were cut back, 10 bases at V and 7 bases at J, with 10 bases in the middle. The CDR3 bases are TGTGCCATCTGGACGGGTGGCTACACCTTC. Protein product: CAIWTGGYTF.

The V gene is TRBV27, the J gene TRBJ1-6; perhaps TRBD1 as D (5 bases). This CDR3 contains 15 residues. Trimming took off 1 base at V and 4 bases at J, with 8 bases between the two ends. The germline V gene has CDR1 MNHEY and CDR2 SMNVEV (reference sequence). CDR3 loop: CASSLWGGYNSPLHF. The CDR3 DNA is TGTGCCAGCAGTTTATGGGGGGGGTATAATTCACCCCTCCACTTT.

This rearrangement joins TRBV5-4 to TRBJ2-4, with D perhaps matching TRBD2 (6 bases). Trimming removed 3 bases at V and 8 bases at J, with 12 bases between. CDR1 is SGHNT, CDR2 YYREEE, per germline (reference sequence). The CDR3 is 13 residues long. The CDR3 sequence: CASSSSGVHIQYF. CDR3 DNA sequence: TGTGCCAGCAGCTCCTCGGGGGTTCACATTCAGTACTTC.

This clone appeared once. The J gene is TRBJ2-7, the V gene TRBV21-1; TRBD2, the D gene given by the table, was not confirmed from the DNA. TRBV21-1 is a pseudogene segment. The CDR3 is made up of 14 amino acids. Here the CDR3 DNA reads TGTGCCAGCAGCAAAGCGGGGGGGGCTCCGGAGCAGTACTTC. This gives the protein CASSKAGGAPEQYF.

This clone was recorded at least ten times. The chain uses TRBV6-9 and TRBJ2-5; TRBD2 might be the D (7 bases). Trimming removed 0 bases from V and 1 base from J, with 18 bases in between. CDR1 and CDR2 (germline): MNHGY, SVAAGI. This CDR3 spans 18 amino acids. The CDR3 sequence: CASSYSPGGRGPQETQYF. The CDR3 nucleotides are TGTGCCAGCAGTTATTCGCCTGGGGGGCGGGGGCCCCAAGAGACCCAGTACTTC.

The chain is built from TRBV2 and TRBJ1-5, with D possibly TRBD1 on 5 matching bases. The ends were cut back, 6 bases at V and 2 bases at J, with 20 bases in the middle. Germline V gene data show CDR1 as SNHLY and CDR2 as FYNNEI. This CDR3 has 17 amino acids. The CDR3 DNA is TGTGCCAGCAGCACCCCAGAGGGGCGCGGTGGCAATCAGCCCCAGCATTTT. Residues: CASSTPEGRGGNQPQHF. The full variable domain, its missing parts supplied by reference TRBV2 and TRBJ1-5, is EPEVTQTPSHQVTQMGQEVILRCVPISNHLYFYWYRQILGQKVEFLVSFYNNEISEKSEIFDDQFSVERPDGSNFTLKIRSTKLEDSAMYFCASSTPEGRGGNQPQHFGDGTRLSIL.

V is TRBV7-2 and J is TRBJ2-1; D is unclear. Trimming took off 1 base at V and 10 bases at J, with 8 bases between the two ends. Looked up from germline, CDR1 is SGHTA and CDR2 is FQGNSA. The CDR3 runs to 12 residues. CDR3 protein: CASSLDWQEQFF. The CDR3 region has the DNA TGTGCCAGCAGCTTAGATTGGCAGGAGCAGTTCTTC.

The chain uses TRBV7-9 and TRBJ2-7, with 7 bases aligning to TRBD1. Trimming took 5 bases from V and 0 from J; bases not matched to a gene: 4. Germline V gene data show CDR1 as SEHNR and CDR2 as FQNEAQ (reference sequence). This CDR3 spans 14 amino acids. CDR3 region: CASSRGQVSYEQYF. The CDR3 nucleotides are TGTGCCAGCAGCCGCGGACAGGTCTCCTACGAGCAGTACTTC.

V is TRBV19 and J is TRBJ1-3, with TRBD1 as a possible D gene (5 bases). With 5 bases removed from V and 0 bases from J, the gap between germline ends came to 17 bases. From germline, CDR1 is LNHDA and CDR2 SQIVND (reference sequence). The CDR3 has 17 residues. Here the CDR3 reads CASSPEGRLSSGNTIYF. As DNA, the CDR3 is TGTGCCAGTAGTCCGGAGGGACGGCTGAGCTCTGGAAACACCATATATTTT.

The chain uses TRBV6-5 and TRBJ1-1, with a tentative D call TRBD1 (6 bases). The CDR3 loop spans 13 amino acids. Germline CDR1 and CDR2: MNHEY and SVGAGI. V dropped 6 bases and J dropped 3 bases, with 11 bases sitting between them. The CDR3 bases are TGTGCCAGCAGCCCCAGGACAGACACTGAAGCTTTCTTT. Protein product: CASSPRTDTEAFF.

The chain has TRBV7-8 and TRBJ1-2; the D gene is possibly TRBD1 (6 bases). CDR1 is SGHVS and CDR2 is FQNEAQ in the germline V gene. CDR3 length: 20 residues. Trimming left V 5 bases short and J 5 bases short, with 33 bases between. The CDR3 reads CASSPLASRGRRLIVYGYTF. For the CDR3, the DNA is TGTGCCAGCAGCCCCCTGGCATCCAGGGGACGTCGGTTAATTGTGTATGGCTACACCTTC. The complete variable domain, with remaining parts taken from reference TRBV7-8 and TRBJ1-2, reads GAGVSQSPRYKVAKRGQDVALRCDPISGHVSLFWYQQALGQGPEFLTYFQNEAQLDKSGLPSDRFFAERPEGSVSTLKIQRTQQEDSAVYLCASSPLASRGRRLIVYGYTFGSGTRLTVV.

J is TRBJ1-3 and V is TRBV5-1, with D possibly TRBD1 on 6 matching bases. This CDR3 has 16 residues. Trimming stripped 4 bases from V and 2 bases from J, with 16 bases between. CDR1 and CDR2 from the germline V gene are SGHRS and YFSETQ. DNA for the CDR3: TGCGCCAGCAGCCCGAACCCCGCAGGGGCTGGAAACACCATATATTTT. It codes for CASSPNPAGAGNTIYF.